The source of this T cell receptor (beta chain) is a study of regulatory T cells in long-lasting Graves disease. The table lists this clonotype with a few counts. Antigen unknown. To make TCR beta libraries, researchers used iRepertoire HTBI primers and Arm-PCR of CDR3 regions. TCRdb processed the multiplex PCR reads anew with MiXCR; each CDR3 protein has one entry. The table shows 500,000 to 800,000 distinct CDR3 sequences, with 25% to 30% occurring only once. Study conclusions and caveats: Patients with persistent disease showed a bias toward TRBV28, TRBJ1-2 and TRBJ2-5. New patients shared around 1,000 public clonotypes, and persistent patients shared more, with approximately 2,600. Accuracy might have suffered from few samples.

Germline lookup yields CDR1 LNHNV and CDR2 YYDKDF (reference sequence). The CDR3 length is 15 residues. Germline trimming cut 4 bases from V and 11 bases from J; bases unmatched to any gene: 14. Time point defined: persistent/refractory GD, antithyroid drugs over 5 years with positive TRAb. PBMCs provided the RNA from which the TCR library was made. V is TRBV15 and J is TRBJ1-1; the match to TRBD1 covers 9 bases. The receptor comes from a female donor with Graves disease. Sequenced material: peripheral blood mononuclear cells (PBMCs), taken when the disease was refractory, from a patient treated with antithyroid drugs. CDR3 in DNA: TGTGCCACCAGCACGAGTCCCGGGACAGGGTCGGGGGCTTTCTTT. This gives the protein CATSTSPGTGSGAFF.